One sample yielded the 2 T cell receptor beta chains listed below, sequenced in a study of blood T cell repertoires in COVID-19. The repertoire was sequenced with immunoSEQ multiplex PCR; TCRdb's copy has only in-frame clones and lacks some. Here the sample spans about 190,000 clones, around 88% being singletons. The sequenced sample consisted of peripheral blood. The origin of the receptors is a woman aged 25 to 39 with acute or convalescent COVID-19.

The chain has TRBV7-2 and TRBJ1-1; unclear D gene. Per germline, CDR1 SGHTA and CDR2 FQGNSA. The ends were cut back, 3 bases at V and 0 bases at J, with 8 bases in the middle. The CDR3 length is 14 residues. The CDR3 region is CASSLGLLNTEAFF. The CDR3 DNA sequence: TGTGCCAGCAGCTTGGGCCTCTTGAACACTGAAGCTTTCTTT.

V gene TRBV28 combines with J gene TRBJ2-3; 11 bases are shared with TRBD1. CDR3 length equals 16 residues. After removal of 0 bases from V and 7 bases from J, the junction contained 6 bases not matched to a gene. CDR1 MDHEN and CDR2 SYDVKM come from the germline V gene. CDR3 nucleotides: TGTGCCAGCAGTTTATGGGGACAGGGGGGATTGTATACGCAGTATTTT. This sequence encodes CASSLWGQGGLYTQYF.